What follows are 21 T cell receptor beta chains derived from one specimen sequenced in a study of blood T cell repertoires in COVID-19. TCRdb keeps only in-frame clones here, not all; method: immunoSEQ multiplex PCR. The sample includes over 200,000 clones, around 92% of them seen just once. Sample: PBMCs or T cells enriched from blood (not recorded which). The receptors were gathered from a woman aged 25 to 39 with acute COVID-19.

This clone was seen only a few times. The V call is TRBV6-4, the J call TRBJ2-2, with TRBD2 as a possible D gene (5 bases). This CDR3 has 14 amino acids. Germline loops: CDR1 MRHNA, CDR2 SNTAGT. V was shortened by 0 bases and J by 3 bases, with 5 bases between the two germline ends. The CDR3 DNA reads TGTGCCAGCAGTGACTCACTAGACACCGGGGAGCTGTTTTTT. Translating gives CASSDSLDTGELFF.

This chain uses TRBV24-1 with TRBJ2-5; 8 bases align to TRBD2. The CDR3 spans 15 residues. Germline-derived CDR1 and CDR2 are KGHDR and SFDVKD. J lost 5 bases, V lost 4 bases, and 8 bases had no gene match. The CDR3 nucleotides are TGTGCCACCAGTGAGATAGCGGGGAGGGGTGAGACCCAGTACTTC. The encoded protein is CATSEIAGRGETQYF.

The rearrangement links TRBV29-1 to TRBJ2-7; D is possibly TRBD2 (5 bases). Trimming removed 6 bases from V and 2 bases from J, with 11 bases in between. This CDR3 comprises 12 residues. Germline loops: CDR1 SQVTM, CDR2 ANQGSEA. The CDR3 reads CSVLEVPYEQYF. The CDR3 DNA sequence: TGCAGCGTGCTGGAGGTCCCCTACGAGCAGTACTTC.

V is TRBV12-3 or TRBV12-4 and J is TRBJ2-1; D remains unclear. The CDR3 has 11 residues. Trimming pared 3 bases from V and 5 bases from J, leaving 2 bases between. The CDR3 spells CASSFNNEQFF. DNA for the CDR3: TGTGCCAGCAGTTTTAACAATGAGCAGTTCTTC.

V gene TRBV2 combines with J gene TRBJ1-2; D gene uncertain. The CDR3 runs 11 residues. Trimming left V 8 bases short and J 8 bases short, with 12 bases between. The germline gives CDR1 SNHLY, CDR2 FYNNEI. CDR3 region: CASLRSEGYTF. The DNA of the CDR3 is TGTGCCAGCCTTAGAAGCGAGGGCTACACCTTC.

This chain joins TRBV12-2 and TRBJ1-1. TRBV12-2 is assigned pseudogene status. The CDR3 sequence is 11 residues long. The CDR3 loop reads CASRLWSEAFF. The CDR3, as DNA: TGTGCAAGTCGCTTATGGAGTGAAGCTTTCTTT.

This chain links TRBV28 with TRBJ2-7; 7 nucleotides match TRBD2. Germline CDR1 reads MDHEN; CDR2 reads SYDVKM. The CDR3 spans 15 residues. V was pared by 7 bases and J by 4 bases, with 13 bases of the junction left unmatched. CDR3 DNA: TGTGCCAGCAACCCGTGGAGCGGGGATAGTTACGAGCAGTACTTC. This gives the protein CASNPWSGDSYEQYF.

The chain employs TRBV11-2 and TRBJ2-1; tentatively, D is TRBD2 (5 bases). The CDR3 loop spans 13 amino acids. The germline gives CDR1 SGHAT, CDR2 FQNNGV. V gave up 5 bases and J gave up 4 bases, with 9 bases separating them. The chain's CDR3 is CASSVDFYNEQFF. CDR3 sequence (DNA): TGTGCCAGCAGCGTGGACTTTTACAATGAGCAGTTCTTC.

The rearrangement links TRBV19 to TRBJ1-2; TRBD1 might be the D (5 bases). Germline CDR1 and CDR2: LNHDA and SQIVND (reference sequence). Trimming stripped 1 base from V and 1 base from J, with 7 bases between. The length of the CDR3 is 14 residues. Here the CDR3 reads CASSIGTLNYGYTF. Written as DNA, the CDR3 is TGTGCCAGTAGTATAGGGACACTTAACTATGGCTACACCTTC. The whole variable domain, remainder taken from reference TRBV19 and TRBJ1-2, is DGGITQSPKYLFRKEGQNVTLSCEQNLNHDAMYWYRQDPGQGLRLIYYSQIVNDFQKGDIAEGYSVSREKKESFPLTVTSAQKNPTAFYLCASSIGTLNYGYTFGSGTRLTVV.

The chain uses TRBV10-1 and TRBJ1-4, with D perhaps matching TRBD1 (5 bases). The CDR3 contains 13 residues. Germline CDR1 is WNHNN and CDR2 is SYGVQD (reference sequence). Trimming removed 8 bases at V and 3 bases at J, with 10 bases between. The CDR3: CASSAGPNEKLFF. CDR3 sequence (DNA): TGCGCCAGCTCCGCAGGGCCTAATGAAAAACTGTTTTTT.

The V gene is TRBV7-9, the J gene TRBJ2-3; D may be TRBD1 (6 bases). V lost 11 bases and J 6 bases, leaving 24 bases between the germline ends. From germline, CDR1 is SEHNR and CDR2 FQNEAQ (reference sequence). This CDR3 region has 15 residues. As DNA, the CDR3 is TGTGCCTCCTCCATCACCGGACAGCCGGGCGATACGCAGTATTTT. Translation: CASSITGQPGDTQYF. Supplemented by reference TRBV7-9 and TRBJ2-3, the full variable domain reads DTGVSQNPRHKITKRGQNVTFRCDPISEHNRLYWYRQTLGQGPEFLTYFQNEAQLEKSRLLSDRFSAERPKGSFSTLEIQRTEQGDSAMYLCASSITGQPGDTQYFGPGTRLTVL.

This chain uses TRBV28 with TRBJ2-1; 16 bases agree with TRBD2. Unmatched junction bases numbered 5, after V lost 5 bases and J lost 7 bases. There are 16 residues in the CDR3. In germline, CDR1 is MDHEN, CDR2 SYDVKM. CDR3 DNA sequence: TGTGCCAGCAGTCCCCCGGGACTAGCGGGGGGGAATGAGCAGTTCTTC. It specifies CASSPPGLAGGNEQFF.

This clone was seen once. The genes are TRBV5-5 and TRBJ2-7, with 7 bases lining up with TRBD1. This CDR3 contains 14 residues. Trimming at V came to 4 bases and at J to 2 bases, leaving 6 bases not matched to a gene. Per germline, CDR1 SGHKS and CDR2 YYEKEE (reference sequence). The CDR3 reads CASSQDRRAYEQYF. The CDR3 DNA reads TGTGCCAGCAGCCAGGACAGGCGGGCCTACGAGCAGTACTTC.

The chain has TRBV19 and TRBJ2-1, with 12 positions matching TRBD1. Germline V gives CDR1 LNHDA, CDR2 SQIVND (reference sequence). After removal of 2 bases from V and 10 bases from J, the junction contained 6 bases not matched to a gene. This CDR3 has 15 residues. For the CDR3, the DNA is TGTGCCAGTAGTATACCGGGACAGGGGGCTCGGGAGCAGTTCTTC. Protein product: CASSIPGQGAREQFF. Drawing the rest from reference TRBV19 and TRBJ2-1, the complete variable domain is DGGITQSPKYLFRKEGQNVTLSCEQNLNHDAMYWYRQDPGQGLRLIYYSQIVNDFQKGDIAEGYSVSREKKESFPLTVTSAQKNPTAFYLCASSIPGQGAREQFFGPGTRLTVL.

This clone was seen only a few times. The chain has TRBV6-5 and TRBJ2-2; D possibly corresponds to TRBD2 (6 bases). The CDR3 totals 16 residues. V dropped 0 bases and J dropped 4 bases, with 12 bases sitting between them. Per germline, CDR1 MNHEY and CDR2 SVGAGI. The CDR3 protein is CASSYSAGPGTGELFF. CDR3 in DNA: TGTGCCAGCAGTTACTCGGCGGGGCCGGGCACCGGGGAGCTGTTTTTT.

The chain couples TRBV3-1 (or the pseudogene TRBV3-2) to TRBJ2-7; D may be TRBD1 (6 bases). Trimming removed 4 bases at V and 4 bases at J, with 23 bases between. The CDR3 length is 17 residues. Germline assignment: CDR1 LGHDT and CDR2 YNNKEL (reference sequence). Here the CDR3 reads CASSLVQGTPYTYEQYF. CDR3 in DNA: TGTGCCAGCAGCCTAGTTCAGGGGACCCCGTATACTTACGAGCAGTACTTC.

The rearrangement links TRBV5-4 to TRBJ1-2; 10 nucleotides align to TRBD1. This CDR3 is 16 amino acids long. Trimming at V came to 4 bases and at J to 2 bases, leaving 8 bases not matched to a gene. Germline V gene lookup returns CDR1 SGHNT and CDR2 YYREEE (reference sequence). CDR3 sequence reads: CASSQDRGIINYGYTF. The CDR3 DNA reads as TGTGCCAGCAGCCAGGACAGGGGGATAATAAACTATGGCTACACCTTC. The full variable domain, completed using reference TRBV5-4 and TRBJ1-2, is ETGVTQSPTHLIKTRGQQVTLRCSSQSGHNTVSWYQQALGQGPQFIFQYYREEENGRGNFPPRFSGLQFPNYSSELNVNALELDDSALYLCASSQDRGIINYGYTFGSGTRLTVV.

V usage is TRBV12-3 or TRBV12-4 and J usage is TRBJ2-7; TRBD2 matches 11 bases. The V gene end was trimmed by 6 bases and the J gene end by 5 bases; junction bases not matched to a gene: 3. This CDR3 has 13 residues. For the CDR3, the DNA is TGTGCCAGCAGGGTAGCGGGGGGGCACGAGCAGTACTTC. Translated, it gives CASRVAGGHEQYF.

The chain employs TRBV5-5 and TRBJ2-1; 8 positions match TRBD1. Trimming at V came to 4 bases and at J to 0 bases, leaving 3 bases not matched to a gene. The CDR3 is 15 residues long. CDR1 is SGHKS, CDR2 YYEKEE, per germline (reference sequence). For the CDR3, the DNA is TGTGCCAGCAGCCGACAGGGGACCTCCTACAATGAGCAGTTCTTC. It codes for CASSRQGTSYNEQFF.

The V call is TRBV4-3, the J call TRBJ1-1; the D is unclear. From germline, CDR1 is LGHNA and CDR2 YSLEER. Trimming stripped 0 bases from V and 9 bases from J, with 20 bases between. This CDR3 has 16 residues. This CDR3 reads CASSQDSGAALFQAFF. For the CDR3, the DNA is TGCGCCAGCAGCCAAGACAGTGGAGCGGCCCTTTTTCAAGCTTTCTTT.

V and J are TRBV15 and TRBJ1-5; 10 bases align to TRBD1. The trim removed 0 bases at V and 7 bases at J, leaving 12 bases unmatched. The germline CDR1 and CDR2 sequences are LNHNV and YYDKDF (reference sequence). This CDR3 has 18 amino acids. The CDR3 DNA reads as TGTGCCACCAGCAGAGATGGACAGGGGGATGGGGGTCGCCAGCCCCAGCATTTT. It codes for CATSRDGQGDGGRQPQHF.